Sequencing of this TCR beta chain was carried out in a study of cytomegalovirus exposure and HLA in healthy donors. General study points: Sequencing artifact likely explains a cluster of highly shared sequence variants. Presence/absence analysis assumed near-uniform sequencing depth across donors.

Vbeta (60) and Jbeta (13) primers were used in the PCR. Assay: immunoSEQ multiplex PCR; the TCRdb copy retains only in-frame clones and omits some. The sample shows around 92,000 clones, approximately 74% of them seen only once. A few counts support this clone. Its antigen is still unknown. The CDR3 sequence is 17 residues long. Germline CDR1 is SGHTA and CDR2 is FQGNSA. V was clipped by 2 bases and J by 6 bases; unmatched bases: 6. The sequencing input was PBMCs. This clonotype was obtained from a female donor in good health and CMV-seropositive. The chain is built from TRBV7-2 and TRBJ2-2, with TRBD2 matching 13 bases. CDR3 region: CASSLTSGRGRAGELFF. CDR3 in DNA: TGTGCCAGCAGCTTAACTAGCGGGAGGGGTAGGGCCGGGGAGCTGTTTTTT.